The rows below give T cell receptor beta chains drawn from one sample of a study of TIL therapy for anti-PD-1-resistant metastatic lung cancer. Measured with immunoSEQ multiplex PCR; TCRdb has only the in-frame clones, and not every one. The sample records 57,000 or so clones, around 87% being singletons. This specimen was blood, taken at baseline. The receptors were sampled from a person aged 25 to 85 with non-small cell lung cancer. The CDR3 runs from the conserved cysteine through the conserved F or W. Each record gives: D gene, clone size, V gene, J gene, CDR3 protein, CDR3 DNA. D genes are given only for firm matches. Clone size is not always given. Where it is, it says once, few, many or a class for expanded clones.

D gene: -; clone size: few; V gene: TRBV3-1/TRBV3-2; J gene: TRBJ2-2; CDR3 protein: CASSQAWGELFF; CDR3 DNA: TGTGCCAGCAGCCAAGCTTGGGGGGAGCTGTTTTTT
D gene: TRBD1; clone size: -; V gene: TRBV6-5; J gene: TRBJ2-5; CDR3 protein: CASTLTGGSYETQYF; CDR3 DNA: TGTGCCAGCACCCTGACAGGGGGCTCATATGAGACCCAGTACTTC
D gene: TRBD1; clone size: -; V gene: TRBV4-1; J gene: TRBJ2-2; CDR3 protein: CASSQDGTGQNTGELFF; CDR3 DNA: TGCGCCAGCAGCCAAGATGGGACAGGTCAAAACACCGGGGAGCTGTTTTTT
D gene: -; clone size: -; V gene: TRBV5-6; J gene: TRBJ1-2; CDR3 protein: CASSLVAGAAYGYTF; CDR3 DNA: TGTGCCAGCAGCTTGGTCGCAGGGGCGGCTTATGGCTACACCTTC
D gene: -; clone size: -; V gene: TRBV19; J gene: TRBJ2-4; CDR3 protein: CASSVNSQPAKNIQYF; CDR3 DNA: TGTGCCAGTAGTGTAAACAGTCAACCGGCCAAAAACATTCAGTACTTC
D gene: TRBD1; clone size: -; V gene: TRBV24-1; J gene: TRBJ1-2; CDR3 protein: CATSDGQGNYGYTF; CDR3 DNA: TGTGCCACCAGTGATGGACAGGGAAACTATGGCTACACCTTC
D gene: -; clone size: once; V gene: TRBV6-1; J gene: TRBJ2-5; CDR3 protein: CASSELGGGWETQYF; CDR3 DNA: TGTGCCAGCAGTGAATTAGGGGGAGGGTGGGAGACCCAGTACTTC
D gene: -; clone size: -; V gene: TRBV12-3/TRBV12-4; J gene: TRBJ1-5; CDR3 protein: CASSLSYNQPQHF; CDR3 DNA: TGTGCCAGCAGTTTATCTTACAATCAGCCCCAGCATTTT
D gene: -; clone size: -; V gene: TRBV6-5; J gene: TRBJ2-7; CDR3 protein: CASSSYPLDYEQYF; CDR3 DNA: TGTGCCAGCAGTTCTTACCCCCTGGACTACGAGCAGTACTTC
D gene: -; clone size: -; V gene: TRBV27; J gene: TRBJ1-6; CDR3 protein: CASSLKGNNSPLHF; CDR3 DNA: TGTGCCAGCAGTTTGAAGGGAAACAATTCACCCCTCCACTTT
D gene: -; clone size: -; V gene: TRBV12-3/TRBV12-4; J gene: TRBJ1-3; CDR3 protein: CASSLTTGNTIYF; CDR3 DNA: TGTGCCAGCAGTTTAACTACGGGAAACACCATATATTTT
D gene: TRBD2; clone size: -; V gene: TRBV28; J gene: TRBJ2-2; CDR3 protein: CASDEAGTNTGELFF; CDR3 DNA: TGTGCCAGCGACGAAGCGGGGACTAACACCGGGGAGCTGTTTTTT
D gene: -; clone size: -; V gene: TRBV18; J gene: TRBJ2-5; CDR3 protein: CASSPALVAGQETQYF; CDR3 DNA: TGTGCCAGCTCACCAGCACTCGTGGCGGGTCAAGAGACCCAGTACTTC
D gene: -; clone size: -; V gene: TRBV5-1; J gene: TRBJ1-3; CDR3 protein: CASSFGPQGGNTIYF; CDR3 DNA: TGCGCCAGCAGCTTCGGACCTCAAGGTGGAAACACCATATATTTT
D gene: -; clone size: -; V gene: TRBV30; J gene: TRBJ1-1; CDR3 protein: CAWSVPHNTEAFF; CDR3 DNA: TGTGCCTGGAGTGTACCTCATAACACTGAAGCTTTCTTT
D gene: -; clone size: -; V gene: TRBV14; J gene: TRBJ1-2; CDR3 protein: CASSQSRSAVDYTF; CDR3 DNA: TGTGCCAGCAGCCAAAGTCGGTCGGCCGTGGACTACACCTTC
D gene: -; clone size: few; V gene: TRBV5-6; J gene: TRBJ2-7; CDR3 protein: CASSLRDGEQYF; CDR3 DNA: TGTGCCAGCAGCCTGAGGGATGGGGAGCAGTACTTC
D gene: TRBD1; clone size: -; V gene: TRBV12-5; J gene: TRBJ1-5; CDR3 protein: CASGLVLGQGGKPQHF; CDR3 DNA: TGTGCTAGTGGTTTGGTACTGGGACAGGGAGGGAAGCCCCAGCATTTT
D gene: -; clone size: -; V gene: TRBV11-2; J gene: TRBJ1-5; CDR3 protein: CASSFEGYQPQHF; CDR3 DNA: TGTGCCAGCAGCTTTGAGGGATATCAGCCCCAGCATTTT
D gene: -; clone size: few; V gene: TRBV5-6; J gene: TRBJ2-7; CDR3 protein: CASSLTGNSYEQYF; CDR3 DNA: TGTGCCAGCAGCTTGACAGGGAACTCCTACGAGCAGTACTTC
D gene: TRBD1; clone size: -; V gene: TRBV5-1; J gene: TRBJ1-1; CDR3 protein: CASSHPTGGKNEAFF; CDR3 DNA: TGCGCCAGCAGCCACCCGACAGGGGGCAAGAATGAAGCTTTCTTT
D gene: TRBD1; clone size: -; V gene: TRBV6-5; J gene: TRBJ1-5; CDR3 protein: CASRQTGEGQPQHF; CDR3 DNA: TGTGCCAGCAGGCAGACAGGGGAAGGTCAGCCCCAGCATTTT